Included here is one T cell receptor (beta chain) sequence, with context. This clone appeared a few times. No antigen is known for it. No qualities accompany the bases; no much larger clone lies one base away. Reading the germline V gene gives CDR1 SGHRS and CDR2 YFSETQ. Counted from cysteine to phenylalanine, this CDR3 has 15 amino acids. Only the CDR3 DNA is retained, 45 bases long and in frame from the first base. Clipping removes 3 bases from V and 7 bases from J, with 8 as the unmatched junction base count. This sample stems from a study of blood T cell repertoires in COVID-19 (dated by TCRdb to the early 2020s). With respect to the entire study: Samples from collaborators originated in the United States, Italy and Spain and spanned both the acute and convalescent phases of COVID-19. The repertoires were released in a freely available public database meant as a resource for research on the immune response to SARS-CoV-2. Deeply sampled blood TCRbeta repertoires from subjects exposed to, actively infected with, or recovered from COVID-19 were included in the dataset. The prospective study material was composed of cDNA or gDNA derived from T cells, B-cell-depleted T cells, or PBMCs. Samples came from the ongoing ImmuneRACE study (first 160 participants) plus 1,254 subjects from 6 global collaborators. Nearly every sample came with metadata listing a de-identified subject ID, COVID-19 status, age in years and sex. HLA class I and class II types, where available, came from metadata supplied by the sample provider rather than from assay-based typing.

Each collaborating institution followed its own protocols to collect whole blood in K2EDTA tubes. For TCRbeta analysis, collaborators shipped samples as frozen whole blood, isolated PBMCs, or DNA extracted from either of those sample types. TCRbeta CDR3 regions were amplified from genomic DNA by means of the immunoSEQ Assay, a bias-controlled multiplex PCR. In the paper's pipeline: The number of nucleated cells in each sample was estimated from the amplification of reference gene primers within the assay. To quantify the absolute abundance of each unique TCRbeta CDR3 rearrangement, sequence reads were collapsed and filtered. For each sample, productive Simpson clonality was calculated as the square root of Simpson's diversity index over productive rearrangements. TCRdb carries this immuneACCESS record with in-frame sequences only. Its versions omit some clonotypes, under half of them owing to an unresolved V gene in the studies checked, with the rest unexplained. The V and J calls and clone size come from that table; D and trimming were worked out from the DNA. The sample has around 180,000 clones on record, roughly 80% of them singletons. 17% of the sample is in the top ten clones.

What the authors observed across the whole study: The amount of clinical and demographic metadata varied by source and participant and was provided uncurated.

The rearranged chain carries TRBV5-1 and TRBJ1-2; 11 of the junction bases match TRBD1. The TCR was taken from a man in his sixties with active or convalescent COVID-19. The sample was peripheral blood. The DNA is TGCGCCAGCAGCTCCGGGACAGGGGGTCTCAGTGGCTACACCTTC. This gives the protein CASSSGTGGLSGYTF. Reference TRBV5-1 and TRBJ1-2 proteins supply the regions before and after the CDR3; the full variable domain is: KAGVTQTPRYLIKTRGQQVTLSCSPISGHRSVSWYQQTPGQGLQFLFEYFSETQRNKGNFPGRFSGRQFSNSRSEMNVSTLELGDSALYLCASSSGTGGLSGYTFGSGTRLTVV.